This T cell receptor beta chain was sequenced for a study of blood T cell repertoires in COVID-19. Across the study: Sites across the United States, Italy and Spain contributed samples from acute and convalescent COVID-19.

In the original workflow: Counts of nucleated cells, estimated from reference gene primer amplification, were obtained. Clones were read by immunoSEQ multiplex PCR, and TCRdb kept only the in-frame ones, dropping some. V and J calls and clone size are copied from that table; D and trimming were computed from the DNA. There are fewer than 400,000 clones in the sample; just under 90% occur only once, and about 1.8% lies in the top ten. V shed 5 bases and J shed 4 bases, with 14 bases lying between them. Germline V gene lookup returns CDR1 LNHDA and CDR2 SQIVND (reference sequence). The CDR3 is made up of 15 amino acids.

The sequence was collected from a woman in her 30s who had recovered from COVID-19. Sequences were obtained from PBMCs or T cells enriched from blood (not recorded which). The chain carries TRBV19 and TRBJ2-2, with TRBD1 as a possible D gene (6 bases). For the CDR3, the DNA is TGTGCCAGTAGTGCCTCGACAGGCAGCACCGGGGAGCTGTTTTTT. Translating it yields CASSASTGSTGELFF. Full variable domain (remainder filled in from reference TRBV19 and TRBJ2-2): DGGITQSPKYLFRKEGQNVTLSCEQNLNHDAMYWYRQDPGQGLRLIYYSQIVNDFQKGDIAEGYSVSREKKESFPLTVTSAQKNPTAFYLCASSASTGSTGELFFGEGSRLTVL.